Following are 23 T cell receptor beta chains from one sample sequenced in a study of blood T cells in healthy people across ages (dated by TCRdb to the mid-2010s). Receptor libraries were prepared by 5' RACE. Sequencing was performed on an Illumina HiSeq 2500. The second PCR ran for roughly 7 to 12 cycles and used a J-beta primer mix along with a sample-barcoded 5' primer. Using fastp at Q25 and MiXCR, TCRdb reprocessed the public reads and kept productive beta chains. Each record represents a unique CDR3 protein, reported with the most common genes and DNA among its rows. Present in this sample are roughly 1,500,000 distinct CDR3 sequences, about 31% of which were seen just once. Roughly 10% of the sample lies in the top ten. Input material: blood. The receptors stem from a woman under 40 in good health.

The table lists this clonotype with a few counts. The rearrangement joins TRBV7-6 to TRBJ1-4; D is unresolved. There are 14 residues in the CDR3. In germline, CDR1 is SGHVS, CDR2 FNYEAQ. With 1 base removed from V and 5 bases from J, the gap between germline ends came to 8 bases. In DNA, the CDR3 is TGTGCCAGCAGCTTAGAAGGTTTAAATGAAAAACTGTTTTTT. Translating gives CASSLEGLNEKLFF.

In this sample, this clonotype turned up a few times. The rearrangement joins TRBV7-2 to TRBJ2-5; 7 positions match TRBD2. V lost 7 bases to trimming and J lost 2 bases; unmatched junction nucleotides: 4. The length of the CDR3 is 13 residues. Germline V lookup: CDR1 SGHTA, CDR2 FQGNSA. The CDR3, as DNA: TGTGCCAGCAATTGGGGGGGTCAAGAGACCCAGTACTTC. It is translated as CASNWGGQETQYF. The variable domain in full, completed from reference TRBV7-2 and TRBJ2-5, reads GAGVSQSPSNKVTEKGKDVELRCDPISGHTALYWYRQSLGQGLEFLIYFQGNSAPDKSGLPSDRFSAERTGGSVSTLTIQRTQQEDSAVYLCASNWGGQETQYFGPGTRLLVL.

This clonotype was seen more than once but under ten times. The rearrangement uses TRBV5-6 and TRBJ2-7, with D possibly TRBD1 on 6 matching bases. Trimming took 4 bases from V and 3 from J, leaving 14 bases between them. The CDR3 runs 14 residues. Germline CDR1 is SGHDT and CDR2 is YYEEEE. The CDR3 nucleotides read TGTGCCAGCAGCCGCAGGACAGAGAACTACGAGCAGTACTTC. Protein product: CASSRRTENYEQYF.

This chain uses TRBV9 with TRBJ1-2; weak D call: TRBD1 (5 bases). Germline lookup yields CDR1 SGDLS and CDR2 YYNGEE. V dropped 1 base and J dropped 6 bases, with 10 bases sitting between them. The CDR3 sequence is 13 residues long. CDR3 region: CASSVQGGDGYTF. The CDR3 region has the DNA TGTGCCAGCAGCGTACAGGGAGGCGATGGCTACACCTTC. The full variable domain, rest sourced from reference TRBV9 and TRBJ1-2, is DSGVTQTPKHLITATGQRVTLRCSPRSGDLSVYWYQQSLDQGLQFLIQYYNGEERAKGNILERFSAQQFPDLHSELNLSSLELGDSALYFCASSVQGGDGYTFGSGTRLTVV.

This sequence joins TRBV20-1 and TRBJ2-1; TRBD2 matches at 8 bases. CDR3 size: 20 residues. Germline loops: CDR1 DFQATT, CDR2 SNEGSKA (reference sequence). V gave up 8 bases and J gave up 0 bases; unmatched junction bases: 24. The CDR3 DNA sequence: TGCAGTCTCGGTACCCGTATAGCGGGGACCCGTATAAGCTCCTACAATGAGCAGTTCTTC. Translation gives CSLGTRIAGTRISSYNEQFF.

The chain employs TRBV4-1 and TRBJ1-6; D unresolved. The V end lost 4 bases, the J end lost 6 bases, and 10 bases lay between the germline ends. CDR1 is MGHRA and CDR2 is YSYEKL in the germline V gene. The CDR3 is 14 amino acids. This CDR3 reads CASSRDASNSPLHF. In nucleotides, the CDR3 is TGCGCCAGCAGCCGAGACGCCAGTAATTCACCCCTCCACTTT.

The V gene is TRBV5-8, the J gene TRBJ2-7; 9 bases agree with TRBD1. Germline CDR1 and CDR2: SGHTS and YDEGEE. V shed 4 bases and J 5 bases; nucleotides not matched to a gene: 7. The CDR3 contains 14 residues. In nucleotides, the CDR3 is TGTGCCAGCAGCCTCGGGACAGGGTTTAACGAGCAGTACTTC. It codes for CASSLGTGFNEQYF.

This clonotype was seen a few times. The V and J genes are TRBV24-1 and TRBJ2-3, with D unresolved. Trimming took off 0 bases at V and 0 bases at J, with 3 bases between the two ends. From germline, CDR1 is KGHDR and CDR2 SFDVKD. There are 14 residues in the CDR3. The CDR3 sequence is CATSDLYSTDTQYF. CDR3 coding DNA: TGTGCCACCAGTGATTTGTACAGCACAGATACGCAGTATTTT.

The count of this clonotype is one. This chain connects TRBV5-1 to TRBJ2-1; D remains ambiguous. The CDR3 totals 13 residues. Trimming took off 6 bases at V and 0 bases at J, with 7 bases between the two ends. Germline V gene lookup returns CDR1 SGHRS and CDR2 YFSETQ. The chain's CDR3 is CASTWSSYNEQFF. The CDR3 nucleotides read TGCGCCAGCACCTGGAGCTCCTACAATGAGCAGTTCTTC.

This rearrangement joins TRBV28 to TRBJ2-2, with TRBD2 identical over 14 bases. V lost 11 bases, J lost 6 bases, and 14 bases stayed unmatched. CDR1 is MDHEN, CDR2 SYDVKM, per germline. This CDR3 spans 17 amino acids. CDR3 in amino acids: CAGGTSGRGSLAGELFF. The CDR3 DNA sequence: TGTGCCGGAGGGACTAGCGGGAGAGGCAGCTTGGCCGGGGAGCTGTTTTTT.

The chain recombines TRBV5-1 with TRBJ2-5; 9 bases align to TRBD1. Germline V gene data show CDR1 as SGHRS and CDR2 as YFSETQ. The V segment lost 4 bases and the J segment 7 bases; nucleotides outside the gene matches: 11. This CDR3 contains 15 residues. In DNA form, the CDR3 reads TGCGCCAGCAGCCCGACCGGACAGGGGAGAGGGACCCAGTACTTC. Its protein product is CASSPTGQGRGTQYF.

This clonotype has a single count. The chain carries TRBV2 and TRBJ1-4; a possible D gene is TRBD1 (5 bases). This CDR3 contains 14 residues. With 3 bases removed from V and 5 bases from J, the gap between germline ends came to 10 bases. CDR1 SNHLY and CDR2 FYNNEI come from the germline V gene. This CDR3 reads CASSEGRENEKLFF. Written as DNA, the CDR3 is TGTGCCAGCAGTGAGGGCAGGGAAAATGAAAAACTGTTTTTT. Full variable domain (missing parts from reference TRBV2 and TRBJ1-4): EPEVTQTPSHQVTQMGQEVILRCVPISNHLYFYWYRQILGQKVEFLVSFYNNEISEKSEIFDDQFSVERPDGSNFTLKIRSTKLEDSAMYFCASSEGRENEKLFFGSGTQLSVL.

Only a few counts were recorded for this clonotype. This chain links TRBV20-1 with TRBJ1-5; the match to TRBD1 covers 7 bases. The CDR3 spans 14 residues. J lost 2 bases, V lost 6 bases, and 7 bases had no gene match. Germline V lookup: CDR1 DFQATT, CDR2 SNEGSKA (reference sequence). As DNA, the CDR3 is TGCAGTGCCCGCACAGGGGCGGGCAATCAGCCCCAGCATTTT. This gives the protein CSARTGAGNQPQHF.

A word on this clonotype: Its ends do not fully match the called genes, so a read error is possible. V usage is TRBV4-2 and J usage is TRBJ2-1; TRBD2 matches 9 bases. CDR1 is LGHNA and CDR2 is YNFKEQ in the germline V gene. This CDR3 comprises 16 residues. The CDR3 nucleotides read TGTGCCAGCGGCCAGGGCGGTGGCGGGGGGGCTTTTGAGCAGTTCTTC. This encodes CASGQGGGGGAFEQFF.

The CDR3 nucleotides are TGCAGTGCTAGATTGTTGGAGACCCAGTACTTC. As protein: CSARLLETQYF. This chain connects TRBV20-1 to TRBJ2-5; D gene ambiguous. Trimming shortened V by 2 bases and J by 5 bases, and 6 bases separated the two germline ends. CDR1 and CDR2 (germline): DFQATT, SNEGSKA (reference sequence). The CDR3 runs 11 residues.

The chain couples TRBV12-3 or TRBV12-4 to TRBJ2-2; D uncertain. V shed 6 bases and J shed 6 bases, with 5 bases lying between them. The CDR3 loop spans 11 amino acids. Here the CDR3 reads CASRRSGELFF. In DNA, the CDR3 is TGTGCCAGCAGGAGGTCCGGGGAGCTGTTTTTT.

The V call is TRBV27, the J call TRBJ2-7; 10 nucleotides match TRBD2. CDR3 size: 17 residues. Looked up from germline, CDR1 is MNHEY and CDR2 is SMNVEV (reference sequence). Trimming removed 3 bases from V and 0 bases from J; junction bases left unmatched: 8. Written as DNA, the CDR3 is TGTGCCAGCAGTTTGTATCGGACTAGCGGTAGCTCCTACGAGCAGTACTTC. Its protein is CASSLYRTSGSSYEQYF.

V and J are TRBV11-3 and TRBJ2-2, with 7 positions matching TRBD2. Germline-derived CDR1 and CDR2 are SGHNT and YENEEA. The junction had 6 bases not matched to a gene; V was cut back by 4 bases and J by 7 bases. CDR3 length equals 14 residues. CDR3 sequence reads: CASSSRLAHGELFF. For the CDR3, the DNA is TGTGCCAGCAGCTCTAGACTAGCCCACGGGGAGCTGTTTTTT.

V gene TRBV5-1 combines with J gene TRBJ2-3; the D gene could be TRBD1 or TRBD2 (5 bases each). The CDR3 runs 18 residues. The V and J ends lost 0 bases and 4 bases respectively, with 21 bases between them. Per the germline V gene, CDR1 is SGHRS and CDR2 is YFSETQ. Written as DNA, the CDR3 is TGCGCCAGCAGCTTGGGGGGGAGATGGGCCCGACCCGCAGATACGCAGTATTTT. Its protein product is CASSLGGRWARPADTQYF.

This chain connects TRBV20-1 to TRBJ2-1, with 9 bases aligning to TRBD1. Germline V CDR1 and CDR2: DFQATT, SNEGSKA (reference sequence). The CDR3 covers 16 residues. V shed 1 base and J 4 bases; nucleotides not matched to a gene: 8. The CDR3 nucleotides are TGCAGTGCTAGAGGATTAGAGGGACAGGGTTACAATGAGCAGTTCTTC. Its protein is CSARGLEGQGYNEQFF.

This chain connects TRBV27 to TRBJ1-1, with D maybe TRBD1 (5 bases). CDR3 length: 14 residues. Germline CDR1 reads MNHEY; CDR2 reads SMNVEV (reference sequence). Trimming removed 7 bases at V and 2 bases at J, with 14 bases between. DNA for the CDR3: TGTGCCAGCACCTTAGGGGTAGGAAACACTGAAGCTTTCTTT. Translating gives CASTLGVGNTEAFF.

The rearrangement links TRBV6-5 to TRBJ2-7; 9 bases align to TRBD2. With 10 bases clipped from V and 13 bases from J, the junction kept 11 bases outside the gene matches. CDR3 size: 11 residues. Germline CDR1 and CDR2: MNHEY and SVGAGI. CDR3 sequence reads: CATGLGTSLYF. The DNA of the CDR3 is TGTGCCACCGGGCTGGGGACTAGCTTATACTTC.

Many counts were recorded for this clonotype. V and J are TRBV7-3 and TRBJ2-7, with 9 bases that match TRBD2. Looked up from germline, CDR1 is SGHTA and CDR2 is FQGTGA. The CDR3 length is 15 residues. The trim removed 2 bases at V and 4 bases at J, leaving 6 bases unmatched. The CDR3 here is CASSLAGGNQYEQYF. In DNA, the CDR3 is TGTGCCAGCAGCTTAGCGGGGGGGAATCAATACGAGCAGTACTTC.